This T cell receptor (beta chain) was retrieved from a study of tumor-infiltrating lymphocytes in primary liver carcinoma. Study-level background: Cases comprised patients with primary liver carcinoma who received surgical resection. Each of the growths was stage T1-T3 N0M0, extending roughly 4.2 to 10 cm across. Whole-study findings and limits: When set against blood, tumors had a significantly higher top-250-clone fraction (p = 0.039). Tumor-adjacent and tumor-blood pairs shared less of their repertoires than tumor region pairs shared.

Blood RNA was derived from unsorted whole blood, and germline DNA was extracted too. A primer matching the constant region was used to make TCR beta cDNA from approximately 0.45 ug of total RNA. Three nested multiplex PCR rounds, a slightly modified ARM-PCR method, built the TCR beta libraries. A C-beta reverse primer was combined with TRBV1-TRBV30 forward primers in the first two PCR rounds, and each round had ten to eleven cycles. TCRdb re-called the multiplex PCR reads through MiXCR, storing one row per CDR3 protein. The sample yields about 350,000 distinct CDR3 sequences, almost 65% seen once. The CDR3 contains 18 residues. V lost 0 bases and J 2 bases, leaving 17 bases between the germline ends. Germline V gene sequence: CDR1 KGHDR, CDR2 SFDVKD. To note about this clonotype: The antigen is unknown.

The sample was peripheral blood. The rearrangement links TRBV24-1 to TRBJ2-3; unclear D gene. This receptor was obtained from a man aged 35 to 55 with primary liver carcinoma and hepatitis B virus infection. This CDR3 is CATSDLKGVGPSTDTQYF. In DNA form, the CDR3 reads TGTGCCACCAGTGATTTGAAGGGCGTTGGCCCGTCCACAGATACGCAGTATTTT.